These 17 T cell receptor beta chains came from one sample sequenced in a study of graft-versus-host responses after intestinal transplantation. Measured with immunoSEQ multiplex PCR; TCRdb has only the in-frame clones, and not every one. The sample includes 90,000 to 130,000 clones, 85% to 95% of them seen just once. For these TCRs, the target antigens are not known. Material: unstimulated CD8+ T cells sorted from spleen or lymph node cells, obtained before transplant. The receptors were gathered from a human donor who was the organ donor for an intestinal transplant.

The chain carries TRBV5-1 and TRBJ2-1, with 7 bases aligning to TRBD1. Germline V gene sequence: CDR1 SGHRS, CDR2 YFSETQ. CDR3 size: 14 residues. The ends lost 2 bases at V and 7 bases at J; junction bases unmatched: 6. The CDR3 DNA reads as TGCGCCAGCAGCTTTCGGCCCAGGGGGAATGAGCAGTTCTTC. Translating gives CASSFRPRGNEQFF. The variable domain in full, completed from reference TRBV5-1 and TRBJ2-1, reads KAGVTQTPRYLIKTRGQQVTLSCSPISGHRSVSWYQQTPGQGLQFLFEYFSETQRNKGNFPGRFSGRQFSNSRSEMNVSTLELGDSALYLCASSFRPRGNEQFFGPGTRLTVL.

This clone came up once. The chain couples TRBV6-5 to TRBJ1-1; D gene unclear. The CDR3 has 14 amino acids. V lost 0 bases and J 0 bases, leaving 5 bases between the germline ends. The germline V gene has CDR1 MNHEY and CDR2 SVGAGI. CDR3 region: CASSYSDLNTEAFF. DNA of the CDR3: TGTGCCAGCAGTTACTCGGACTTGAACACTGAAGCTTTCTTT.

V gene TRBV7-9 combines with J gene TRBJ2-3, with D uncertain. The CDR3 sequence is 15 residues long. V was cut by 0 bases and J by 2 bases, with 9 bases left in between. Germline V CDR1 and CDR2: SEHNR, FQNEAQ (reference sequence). The CDR3 region has the DNA TGTGCCAGCAGCTTAGCCAGATACAACACAGATACGCAGTATTTT. It is translated as CASSLARYNTDTQYF.

The V and J genes are TRBV7-2 and TRBJ2-6; D may match TRBD1 or TRBD2 (5 bases each). This CDR3 comprises 17 residues. CDR1 and CDR2 (germline): SGHTA, FQGNSA. V was pared by 6 bases and J by 0 bases, with 15 bases between. The CDR3 loop reads CASRPRWGSSGANVLTF. The CDR3 nucleotides are TGTGCCAGCAGGCCCCGATGGGGGAGCTCTGGGGCCAACGTCCTGACTTTC.

The chain employs TRBV30 and TRBJ2-1; no reliable D call. V was pared by 2 bases and J by 10 bases, with 12 bases between. The CDR3 covers 12 residues. Germline CDR1 GTSNPN, CDR2 SVGIG (reference sequence). DNA for the CDR3: TGTGCCTGGAGTCTACCGCAACTAGAGCAGTTCTTC. It specifies CAWSLPQLEQFF.

The chain employs TRBV7-9 and TRBJ2-5, with D possibly TRBD2 on 6 matching bases. From germline, CDR1 is SEHNR and CDR2 FQNEAQ (reference sequence). The CDR3 runs to 13 residues. Trimming removed 5 bases at V and 5 bases at J, with 12 bases between. The CDR3 bases are TGTGCCAGCAGCCCCCCCGGGGGTGAGACCCAGTACTTC. As protein: CASSPPGGETQYF.

The rearrangement links TRBV19 to TRBJ1-1; no definite D call. CDR3 length equals 13 residues. The V gene lost 6 bases and the J gene lost 1 base, with 9 bases spanning the gap. Germline assignment: CDR1 LNHDA and CDR2 SQIVND (reference sequence). CDR3 bases: TGTGCCAGTAGGGGGTGGGAGAACACTGAAGCTTTCTTT. It yields the protein CASRGWENTEAFF.

The chain joins TRBV6-6 to TRBJ1-1, with D unresolved. CDR3 length: 13 amino acids. Trimming shortened V by 4 bases and J by 2 bases, and 8 bases separated the two germline ends. Germline V gene data show CDR1 as MNHNY and CDR2 as SVGAGI (reference sequence). The CDR3 region is CASSSDPNTEAFF. CDR3 coding DNA: TGTGCCAGCAGTTCCGACCCTAACACTGAAGCTTTCTTT.

The rearrangement joins TRBV10-3 to TRBJ2-1; D possibly corresponds to TRBD2 (6 bases). The CDR3 is made up of 17 amino acids. Trimming shortened V by 2 bases and J by 2 bases, and 16 bases separated the two germline ends. Germline CDR1 reads ENHRY; CDR2 reads SYGVKD. The CDR3 reads CAISELLRDSTYNEQFF. CDR3 nucleotide sequence: TGTGCCATCAGTGAGCTCCTACGGGACTCCACCTACAATGAGCAGTTCTTC.

The table lists this clone with a count of one. This chain links TRBV7-2 with TRBJ2-7, with 7 bases lining up with TRBD2. Germline CDR1 is SGHTA and CDR2 is FQGNSA. V lost 1 base and J lost 4; bases outside the gene matches: 1. This CDR3 spans 13 amino acids. The CDR3 here is CASSLGGGYEQYF. As DNA, the CDR3 is TGTGCCAGCAGCTTAGGGGGAGGGTACGAGCAGTACTTC.

The CDR3 DNA reads TGCGCCAGCAGCCCATCGACAGGGGGCGGTTACGAGCAGTACTTC. Its protein product is CASSPSTGGGYEQYF. V usage is TRBV4-1 and J usage is TRBJ2-7; 10 bases are shared with TRBD1. With V trimmed by 4 bases and J by 4 bases, 7 bases remained unmatched. This CDR3 comprises 15 residues. Germline V CDR1 and CDR2: MGHRA, YSYEKL.

The CDR3 protein is CASSLRGGRGHEQYF. The CDR3 nucleotides read TGTGCCAGCAGCTTAAGGGGGGGCAGGGGCCACGAGCAGTACTTC. The chain uses TRBV7-9 and TRBJ2-7, with a weak D call TRBD2 (7 bases). The CDR3 spans 15 residues. Germline CDR1 reads SEHNR; CDR2 reads FQNEAQ (reference sequence). V was shortened by 2 bases and J by 5 bases, with 16 bases between the two germline ends.

On this clone: Other DNA sequences in the same sample also yield this CDR3. This chain connects TRBV19 to TRBJ2-7, with TRBD1 matching 9 bases. CDR3 length: 14 residues. Losses at the gene ends were 5 bases for V and 4 bases for J; bases not matched to a gene: 6. Per germline, CDR1 LNHDA and CDR2 SQIVND (reference sequence). The CDR3 region is CASSAGTGFYEQYF. In DNA form, the CDR3 reads TGTGCCAGTAGTGCCGGGACAGGGTTTTACGAGCAGTACTTC.

This sequence joins TRBV27 and TRBJ1-5; D perhaps matches TRBD1 (6 bases). Germline V gene lookup returns CDR1 MNHEY and CDR2 SMNVEV (reference sequence). Trimming took off 3 bases at V and 7 bases at J, with 10 bases between the two ends. The CDR3 runs 13 residues. The CDR3 reads CASSFNRAQPQHF. The CDR3 nucleotides read TGTGCCAGCAGTTTCAACAGGGCCCAGCCCCAGCATTTT.

The V gene is TRBV19, the J gene TRBJ1-2; no clear D. V lost 6 bases to trimming and J lost 6 bases, with 17 bases between them. The V gene's germline CDR1 is LNHDA and CDR2 SQIVND (reference sequence). The CDR3 spans 14 residues. CDR3 in amino acids: CASRRVLSVDGYTF. For the CDR3, the DNA is TGTGCCAGTAGACGGGTTTTAAGTGTTGATGGCTACACCTTC.

V usage is TRBV7-9 and J usage is TRBJ2-2, with TRBD1 matching 9 bases. Germline CDR1 SEHNR, CDR2 FQNEAQ (reference sequence). CDR3 length: 18 residues. Losses at the gene ends were 4 bases for V and 3 bases for J; bases not matched to a gene: 12. The CDR3 loop reads CASSYDTGGGLDTGELFF. The CDR3 DNA follows: TGTGCCAGCAGCTACGACACAGGGGGCGGTTTAGACACCGGGGAGCTGTTTTTT.

This clone was found once. The J gene is TRBJ1-2, the V gene TRBV6-5; tentative D call: TRBD1 (6 bases). The CDR3 has 15 amino acids. The V gene's germline CDR1 is MNHEY and CDR2 SVGAGI. With 4 bases removed from V and 0 bases from J, the gap between germline ends came to 12 bases. In DNA, the CDR3 is TGTGCCAGCAGTTCGGGGGGCTACTCTAACTATGGCTACACCTTC. It is translated as CASSSGGYSNYGYTF.